The 4 T cell receptor beta chains below come from one sample, sequenced in a study of cytomegalovirus exposure and HLA in healthy donors. The PCR made use of 60 Vbeta and 13 Jbeta primers. TCRdb's copy holds only in-frame clones and misses some; the assay was immunoSEQ multiplex PCR. The table records more than 95,000 clones, roughly 80% of them present only once. The material sequenced was PBMCs. The receptors were sampled from a man younger than 40 in good health and CMV-seronegative.

The V call is TRBV5-1, the J call TRBJ1-1; D unresolved. Trimming cost V 4 bases and J 0 bases, with 13 bases left between them. The CDR3 contains 15 residues. Germline lookup yields CDR1 SGHRS and CDR2 YFSETQ. The CDR3 here is CASSKIQNMNTEAFF. DNA of the CDR3: TGCGCCAGCAGCAAGATACAGAACATGAACACTGAAGCTTTCTTT.

DNA for the CDR3: TGTGCCAGCAGTTTGGCAGGGACAGGGGGTGAGGAGCAGTACTTC. Translated, it gives CASSLAGTGGEEQYF. J is TRBJ2-7 and V is TRBV27; TRBD1 aligns across 11 bases. Germline CDR1 and CDR2: MNHEY and SMNVEV (reference sequence). V shed 3 bases, J shed 7 bases, and the junction held 8 bases outside the gene matches. This CDR3 comprises 15 residues.

The rearrangement joins TRBV7-2 to TRBJ2-7, with 9 bases lining up with TRBD1. With 4 bases clipped from V and 3 bases from J, the junction kept 7 bases outside the gene matches. The CDR3 contains 15 residues. CDR1 and CDR2 from the germline V gene are SGHTA and FQGNSA. This CDR3 reads CASSYPETGGYEQYF. The CDR3 region has the DNA TGTGCCAGCAGCTATCCGGAGACAGGGGGCTACGAGCAGTACTTC.

J is TRBJ2-7 and V is TRBV5-1; possible D gene TRBD2, 7 bases. Trimming removed 2 bases from V and 1 base from J, with 22 bases in between. Germline CDR1 SGHRS, CDR2 YFSETQ. The CDR3 is 18 amino acids. Written as DNA, the CDR3 is TGCGCCAGCAGCTTTAACCCGGGAAACGGGGGGCAATCCTACGAGCAGTACTTC. Translating it yields CASSFNPGNGGQSYEQYF. The complete variable domain, with remaining parts taken from reference TRBV5-1 and TRBJ2-7, reads KAGVTQTPRYLIKTRGQQVTLSCSPISGHRSVSWYQQTPGQGLQFLFEYFSETQRNKGNFPGRFSGRQFSNSRSEMNVSTLELGDSALYLCASSFNPGNGGQSYEQYFGPGTRLTVT.